These T cell receptor beta chains were read from a single sample in a study of technical replicates of blood from several donors. Produced via immunoSEQ multiplex PCR; TCRdb's table is partial and in-frame only. The table lists tens of thousands of clones, roughly nine tenths of them singletons, with under 0.5% in the top ten. The sample comprised T cells isolated from PBMCs. These receptors all stem from a human donor in good health. CDR3s include the opening cysteine and the closing phenylalanine or tryptophan. Fields, in order: clone size, CDR3 length, V gene, D gene, J gene, CDR3 DNA, CDR3 protein. The D gene is left open where the match is weak. Only part of the rows carry a size: once, few, many, or a class if the clone is expanded.

size: .; length: 14; V: TRBV30; D: .; J: TRBJ2-1; DNA: TGTGCCTGGAGTAACGTGGGCAGGCTGAATGAGCAGTTCTTC; CDR3: CAWSNVGRLNEQFF
size: .; length: 17; V: TRBV14; D: .; J: TRBJ1-1; DNA: TGTGCCAGCAGCCAATCTCGAATGCGGATTTTGAACACTGAAGCTTTCTTT; CDR3: CASSQSRMRILNTEAFF
size: .; length: 19; V: TRBV13; D: TRBD2; J: TRBJ2-3; DNA: TGTGCCAGCAGCTTTGGGGGACTAGCGGGAGGGCCGGGCTCAGATACGCAGTATTTT; CDR3: CASSFGGLAGGPGSDTQYF
size: .; length: 14; V: TRBV6-5; D: TRBD1; J: TRBJ1-2; DNA: TGTGCCAGCAGTTTGCGGGACAGGGGGTTTGGCTACACCTTC; CDR3: CASSLRDRGFGYTF
size: .; length: 14; V: TRBV28; D: .; J: TRBJ1-1; DNA: TGTGCCAGCAGTTTCCCGACAGTGAACACTGAAGCTTTCTTT; CDR3: CASSFPTVNTEAFF
size: .; length: 15; V: TRBV27; D: .; J: TRBJ2-7; DNA: TGTGCCAGCAGTTCCGAGGGTGTATATTTCTACGAGCAGTACTTC; CDR3: CASSSEGVYFYEQYF
size: .; length: 12; V: TRBV11-3; D: .; J: TRBJ1-1; DNA: TGTGCCAGCAGCTTAGATAAGGGAGAGGCTTTCTTT; CDR3: CASSLDKGEAFF
size: .; length: 14; V: TRBV27; D: .; J: TRBJ2-7; DNA: TGTGCCAGCAGTTTAAAGGGACATATCTACGAGCAGTACTTC; CDR3: CASSLKGHIYEQYF
size: few; length: 16; V: TRBV6-6; D: TRBD1; J: TRBJ1-1; DNA: TGTGCCAGCAGTTACTCGAGTGGGACAGGGAACACTGAAGCTTTCTTT; CDR3: CASSYSSGTGNTEAFF
size: .; length: 13; V: TRBV7-2; D: .; J: TRBJ1-2; DNA: TGTGCCAGCAGCTACGGGACAAACTATGGCTACACCTTC; CDR3: CASSYGTNYGYTF
size: .; length: 16; V: TRBV2; D: TRBD2; J: TRBJ2-1; DNA: TGTGCCAGCAGTCCGCTACTAGCGCAATCCTACAATGAGCAGTTCTTC; CDR3: CASSPLLAQSYNEQFF
size: once; length: 13; V: TRBV14; D: .; J: TRBJ2-3; DNA: TGTGCCAGCAGCCAGGGCCTCACAGATACGCAGTATTTT; CDR3: CASSQGLTDTQYF
size: .; length: 14; V: TRBV23-1; D: TRBD1; J: TRBJ1-4; DNA: TGCGCCAGCAGTCGCGCAGGGGGCAATGAAAAACTGTTTTTT; CDR3: CASSRAGGNEKLFF
size: .; length: 15; V: TRBV4-2; D: .; J: TRBJ1-1; DNA: TGTGCCAGCAGCCACGATCCCCGGGGGAGCACTGAAGCTTTCTTT; CDR3: CASSHDPRGSTEAFF
size: .; length: 13; V: TRBV6-6; D: TRBD1; J: TRBJ2-7; DNA: TGTGCCAGCACCGACCGGACAGGGCCCGAGCAGTACTTC; CDR3: CASTDRTGPEQYF
size: .; length: 16; V: TRBV10-1; D: .; J: TRBJ2-1; DNA: TGCGCCAGCAGTGAGTCGAGGTTTGGGGGCCACAATGAGCAGTTCTTC; CDR3: CASSESRFGGHNEQFF
size: few; length: 12; V: TRBV11-2; D: .; J: TRBJ1-1; DNA: TGTGCCAGCAGCACAGCTAACACTGAAGCTTTCTTT; CDR3: CASSTANTEAFF
size: once; length: 14; V: TRBV5-1; D: .; J: TRBJ2-7; DNA: TGCGCCAGCAGCTTGGGTGCGGACTTTAACGAGCAGTACTTC; CDR3: CASSLGADFNEQYF
size: .; length: 15; V: TRBV7-2; D: TRBD1; J: TRBJ1-2; DNA: TGTGCCAGCAGAGGACAGGGGGCAGGGGTTGATGGCTACACCTTC; CDR3: CASRGQGAGVDGYTF
size: .; length: 14; V: TRBV2; D: .; J: TRBJ2-7; DNA: TGTGCCAGCAGACAAGGGGGAATCGGAGGCGAGCAGTACTTC; CDR3: CASRQGGIGGEQYF
size: .; length: 11; V: TRBV13; D: .; J: TRBJ1-1; DNA: TGTGCCAGCAGCTTAGGTCGGGAAGCTTTCTTT; CDR3: CASSLGREAFF
size: .; length: 17; V: TRBV21-1; D: .; J: TRBJ2-2; DNA: TGTGCCAGCAGCAAAGAACAGGGGCCGCCCTGTTCCGGGGAGCTGTTTTTT; CDR3: CASSKEQGPPCSGELFF
size: .; length: 17; V: TRBV4-3; D: .; J: TRBJ1-5; DNA: TGCGCCAGCAGCCAAGATAGAGGGATGGGGTCCAATCAGCCCCAGCATTTT; CDR3: CASSQDRGMGSNQPQHF
size: .; length: 17; V: TRBV10-3; D: TRBD2; J: TRBJ2-3; DNA: TGTGCCATCAGATTAGCCAGGGAGCGGGAGACGACAGATACGCAGTATTTT; CDR3: CAIRLARERETTDTQYF
size: .; length: 14; V: TRBV4-1; D: .; J: TRBJ2-3; DNA: TGCGCCAGCAGCCAAGAAGACAGGCCAGATACGCAGTATTTT; CDR3: CASSQEDRPDTQYF
size: .; length: 14; V: TRBV7-9; D: .; J: TRBJ2-2; DNA: TGTGCCAGCAGCGTCTGGCTCAACACCGGGGAGCTGTTTTTT; CDR3: CASSVWLNTGELFF
size: .; length: 13; V: TRBV4-2; D: TRBD1; J: TRBJ1-2; DNA: TGTGCCACACTGGCAGGGGGTACTTTTGGCTACACCTTC; CDR3: CATLAGGTFGYTF
size: .; length: 15; V: TRBV5-8; D: TRBD1; J: TRBJ1-1; DNA: TGTGCCAGCAGCCAACCGGACAGGATGAACACTGAAGCTTTCTTT; CDR3: CASSQPDRMNTEAFF
size: .; length: 17; V: TRBV29-1; D: TRBD1; J: TRBJ2-5; DNA: TGCAGCGTGGAAGACTTCGGGACAGGGTGGGCTGAAGAGACCCAGTACTTC; CDR3: CSVEDFGTGWAEETQYF
size: .; length: 16; V: TRBV4-3; D: TRBD1; J: TRBJ2-3; DNA: TGCGCCAGCAGCCAAGAAGTACAGGGGGGTACAGATACGCAGTATTTT; CDR3: CASSQEVQGGTDTQYF
size: .; length: 16; V: TRBV27; D: TRBD2; J: TRBJ2-7; DNA: TGTGCCAGCAGTTTTTCGGGCGGGAGCCTCTCCTACGAGCAGTACTTC; CDR3: CASSFSGGSLSYEQYF